The rows below give T cell receptor beta chains drawn from one sample of a study of T cell responses to AZD1222 COVID-19 vaccine. Clones were read by immunoSEQ multiplex PCR, and TCRdb kept only the in-frame ones, dropping some. This table has about 110,000 clones, roughly 92% appearing once. This specimen consisted of peripheral blood, obtained on day 0 of AZD1222 vaccination. The receptors were sampled from an adult in good health. CDR3s include the opening cysteine and the closing phenylalanine or tryptophan. D genes are given only for firm matches. Clone size, where shown, is once, few, many, or a class for clones that have expanded.

once,.,TRBV6-1,TRBJ1-1,TGTGCCAGCAGTGAAGGTCCCAGGTCCACTGAAGCTTTCTTT,CASSEGPRSTEAFF
.,TRBD1,TRBV3-1/TRBV3-2,TRBJ2-1,TGTGCCAGCAGCCGATCGACAGGGGAAGGGTTTAATGAGCAGTTCTTC,CASSRSTGEGFNEQFF
.,.,TRBV28,TRBJ1-1,TGTGCCAGCAGTGAGTCACAGGGATGGACTGAAGCTTTCTTT,CASSESQGWTEAFF
.,.,TRBV3-1/TRBV3-2,TRBJ2-7,TGTGCCAGCAGCCAAGATGAGGCACGCGGAGGAACCTACGAGCAGTACTTC,CASSQDEARGGTYEQYF
.,TRBD2,TRBV3-1/TRBV3-2,TRBJ2-1,TGTGCCAGCAGCCAGGACACTAGCGGGAGCTCCTACAATGAGCAGTTCTTC,CASSQDTSGSSYNEQFF
.,.,TRBV5-1,TRBJ2-2,TGCGCCAGCATCCTTTCACCGGGACCGGCGGGCACCGGGGAGCTGTTTTTT,CASILSPGPAGTGELFF
.,.,TRBV19,TRBJ1-3,TGTGCCAGCGTGGTCGGGGGGATCGCTGGAAACACCATATATTTT,CASVVGGIAGNTIYF
.,.,TRBV7-9,TRBJ1-2,TGTGCCAGCAGCTCAGCTGTTAGCTATGGCTACACCTTC,CASSSAVSYGYTF
once,.,TRBV27,TRBJ1-6,TGTGCCAGCAGTTTATCGTTAGGAGGGGTCTATAATTCACCCCTCCACTTT,CASSLSLGGVYNSPLHF
.,.,TRBV7-9,TRBJ1-2,TGTGCCAGCACCGGACTAACCGTCTATGGCTACACCTTC,CASTGLTVYGYTF
.,.,TRBV28,TRBJ1-1,TGTGCCAGCAGTTCCCCGTCGGGGGGTAATGAAGCTTTCTTT,CASSSPSGGNEAFF
few,.,TRBV5-1,TRBJ1-6,TGCGCCAGCAGCTTGGCCCGGGGAGATAATTCACCCCTCCACTTT,CASSLARGDNSPLHF
.,TRBD1,TRBV19,TRBJ1-5,TGTGCCAGTAGTAGCCTTGGGACAGCAAGCAATCAGCCCCAGCATTTT,CASSSLGTASNQPQHF
.,.,TRBV28,TRBJ2-4,TGTGCCAGCAGTCCCCAGGGAGGCGGAAACATTCAGTACTTC,CASSPQGGGNIQYF
.,.,TRBV28,TRBJ1-4,TGTGCCAGCAGCCGGGGGGGGCTGGGGGAAAAACTGTTTTTT,CASSRGGLGEKLFF
.,.,TRBV27,TRBJ1-6,TGTGCCAGCAGTTTAGTCGGGGTTAGTTCACCCCTCCACTTT,CASSLVGVSSPLHF
.,.,TRBV5-4,TRBJ1-2,TGTGCCAGCAGCTTGGTGGGCAGGGAGGTCTATGGCTACACCTTC,CASSLVGREVYGYTF
.,TRBD1,TRBV30,TRBJ1-5,TGTGCCTGGAGTGGGGACAGCCATCAGCCCCAGCATTTT,CAWSGDSHQPQHF
.,.,TRBV30,TRBJ1-6,TGTGCCTGGAGTGCGGGGTACAATTCACCCCTCCACTTT,CAWSAGYNSPLHF
.,TRBD1,TRBV27,TRBJ1-2,TGTGCCAGCACCTCCCGGGTGACAGGGGGCGACTATGGCTACACCTTC,CASTSRVTGGDYGYTF
.,.,TRBV9,TRBJ1-2,TGTGCCAGCAGCGTAGGGACAGTTTACACCTTC,CASSVGTVYTF
few,.,TRBV28,TRBJ1-2,TGTGCCAGCAGGAAGGGACATAGCTATGGCTACACCTTC,CASRKGHSYGYTF
.,TRBD1,TRBV28,TRBJ1-1,TGTGCCAGCAGTTTCCGGGACAGGGGGCGCGACACTGAAGCTTTCTTT,CASSFRDRGRDTEAFF
.,.,TRBV15,TRBJ1-3,TGTGCCACCAGCAGAGAAAGACAGGCCCCACTAAGAGGGAGTGGAAACACCATATATTTT,CATSRERQAPLRGSGNTIYF
.,.,TRBV18,TRBJ1-5,TGTGCCAGCTCACCGGACTCTGCGCAGCCCCAGCATTTT,CASSPDSAQPQHF
.,.,TRBV6-5,TRBJ1-2,TGTGCCAGCAGGGACTCCCCGGGGGGGCCTGGCTACACCTTC,CASRDSPGGPGYTF
.,.,TRBV27,TRBJ1-1,TGTGCCAGCAGTGTGTCGGTAAACACTGAAGCTTTCTTT,CASSVSVNTEAFF
.,.,TRBV19,TRBJ2-1,TGTGCCAGTAGCCCCCCCAGCAATGAGCAGTTCTTC,CASSPPSNEQFF
.,TRBD1,TRBV5-1,TRBJ1-2,TGCGCCAGCAGCTCGGGGACAGGGACCTTAAATGGCTACACCTTC,CASSSGTGTLNGYTF
.,.,TRBV20-1,TRBJ1-6,TGCAGTGCTAGTGCAGGGGTGGGTTCACCCCTCCACTTT,CSASAGVGSPLHF
once,.,TRBV12-3/TRBV12-4,TRBJ2-2,TGTGCCAGCACCACCTTACGGTGGGGGGAGCTGTTTTTT,CASTTLRWGELFF